One and the same sample provided the 18 T cell receptor beta chains below, sequenced in a study of HIV-infected children after antiretroviral therapy interruption. Treatment indicated: PENTA 11 planned treatment interruption arm or continuous ART arm. A 3' RACE protocol on RNA, with unique molecular identifiers, produced the TCR library. One entry per CDR3 protein results from TCRdb running MiXCR on the 3' RACE reads. The sample carries 40,000 to 55,000 distinct CDR3 sequences, approximately 4.3% recorded once. Specimen: CD45RA+ CD4+ T cells from PBMCs, pooled from several time points, collected from a donor given antiretroviral therapy, either interrupted or continuous. Subset described: naive CD4+ CD45RA+ CD45RO- T cells. These receptors were taken from a pool of human donors with HIV.

This clonotype appeared many times. This rearrangement joins TRBV5-1 to TRBJ2-7; tentatively, D is TRBD2 (5 bases). This CDR3 is built from 15 residues. V lost 4 bases and J lost 0, with 14 bases in between. Per the germline V gene, CDR1 is SGHRS and CDR2 is YFSETQ. The CDR3 DNA sequence: TGCGCCAGCAGCCCAGGACTCCTCAGCTCCTACGAGCAGTACTTC. Translation gives CASSPGLLSSYEQYF.

This clonotype has a handful of counts. The chain couples TRBV10-3 to TRBJ1-5; D is unresolved. The CDR3 extends over 14 amino acids. The germline V gene has CDR1 ENHRY and CDR2 SYGVKD. Trimming took off 2 bases at V and 1 base at J, with 6 bases between the two ends. Written as DNA, the CDR3 is TGTGCCATCAGTGAGAACTCAAGCAATCAGCCCCAGCATTTT. Protein product: CAISENSSNQPQHF.

This clonotype was counted ten times or more. V is TRBV20-1 and J is TRBJ1-6; D not resolved. The CDR3 is made up of 15 amino acids. V dropped 3 bases and J dropped 6 bases, with 15 bases sitting between them. CDR1 is DFQATT, CDR2 SNEGSKA, per germline (reference sequence). This CDR3 is CSARGPTAINSPLHF. In DNA, the CDR3 is TGCAGTGCTAGGGGTCCGACGGCGATTAATTCACCCCTCCACTTT.

The sample holds many counts of this clonotype. This chain links TRBV6-1 with TRBJ2-7, with D perhaps matching TRBD1 (5 bases). CDR1 is MNHNS and CDR2 is SASEGT in the germline V gene. The V gene lost 6 bases and the J gene lost 1 base, with 13 bases spanning the gap. The CDR3 runs 14 residues. The CDR3 region has the DNA TGTGCCAGCAGACCAACGACAGAATCCTACGAGCAGTACTTC. As protein: CASRPTTESYEQYF.

This clonotype has a count of ten or more. The chain recombines TRBV30 with TRBJ1-2; 9 bases align to TRBD1. This CDR3 has 15 amino acids. The trim removed 4 bases at V and 2 bases at J, leaving 8 bases unmatched. Germline CDR1 and CDR2: GTSNPN and SVGIG (reference sequence). In nucleotides, the CDR3 is TGTGCCTGGAAGGGACAGGGAATTGGGAACTATGGCTACACCTTC. Protein sequence: CAWKGQGIGNYGYTF.

This clonotype turned up a few times. This rearrangement joins TRBV12-3 or TRBV12-4 to TRBJ1-2; 7 bases fit TRBD1. There are 14 residues in the CDR3. V dropped 4 bases and J dropped 6; count of bases not matched to a gene: 8. CDR3 nucleotides: TGTGCCAGCAGTTATAGAGGGGGCAGGGATGGCTACACCTTC. Translating it yields CASSYRGGRDGYTF.

The sample holds many counts of this clonotype. The chain joins TRBV7-2 to TRBJ1-3; D gene ambiguous. Trimming took off 4 bases at V and 4 bases at J, with 5 bases between the two ends. CDR1 SGHTA and CDR2 FQGNSA come from the germline V gene. This CDR3 has 12 amino acids. For the CDR3, the DNA is TGTGCCAGCAGCTCCCAAGGAAACACCATATATTTT. This translates into CASSSQGNTIYF.

This clonotype was detected many times. The rearrangement joins TRBV3-1 to TRBJ1-4; D not certain. The ends were cut back, 0 bases at V and 5 bases at J, with 13 bases in the middle. Germline V gene lookup returns CDR1 LGHDT and CDR2 YNNKEL (reference sequence). CDR3 length: 16 amino acids. CDR3: CASSQDRPAINEKLFF. In nucleotides, the CDR3 is TGTGCCAGCAGCCAAGATCGGCCGGCAATCAATGAAAAACTGTTTTTT.

The sample holds many counts of this clonotype. The junction shows a germline mismatch at one end, possibly a read error. The chain has TRBV23-1 and TRBJ2-7; D is possibly TRBD2 (6 bases). TRBV23-1 is noted as an ORF with a role that remains uncertain. CDR3 length equals 16 residues. The CDR3 DNA is TGCTCCAGCAGTCAAGGGGACTGGGGTAGCTCCTATGAACAGTACTTC. Translating gives CSSSQGDWGSSYEQYF.

This clonotype was counted ten times or more. The V and J genes are TRBV10-3 and TRBJ1-1; TRBD1 aligns across 8 bases. Trimming took 2 bases from V and 1 from J; bases not matched to a gene: 21. Germline CDR1 reads ENHRY; CDR2 reads SYGVKD. CDR3 length equals 21 residues. Here the CDR3 reads CAISETGGIPYVPMKNTEAFF. Here the CDR3 DNA reads TGTGCCATCAGTGAGACAGGGGGGATACCCTATGTACCGATGAAGAACACTGAAGCTTTCTTT.

There are many counts of this clonotype. The chain links TRBV6-6 to TRBJ1-6, with D possibly being TRBD1 (5 bases). V was pared by 9 bases and J by 7 bases, with 22 bases between. The length of the CDR3 is 16 residues. Germline V CDR1 and CDR2: MNHNY, SVGAGI (reference sequence). The CDR3 DNA is TGTGCCAGTCTTTCCGGGACCCCTGCCTCCAATTCACCCCTCCACTTT. Amino acid sequence: CASLSGTPASNSPLHF.

This clonotype was counted many times. This chain connects TRBV12-3 or TRBV12-4 to TRBJ1-1, with D perhaps matching TRBD1 (6 bases). This CDR3 is 13 amino acids long. Trimming cost V 6 bases and J 3 bases, with 11 bases left between them. CDR3 sequence: CASRTDRHTEAFF. The CDR3 region has the DNA TGTGCCAGCAGGACCGACAGGCACACTGAAGCTTTCTTT.

This clonotype was counted at least ten times. The chain joins TRBV30 to TRBJ2-5, with a weak D call TRBD2 (6 bases). There are 12 residues in the CDR3. Germline CDR1 GTSNPN, CDR2 SVGIG (reference sequence). V gave up 3 bases and J gave up 3 bases, with 8 bases separating them. The CDR3 sequence: CAWRSGEETQYF. DNA of the CDR3: TGTGCCTGGAGGTCGGGAGAAGAGACCCAGTACTTC.

V is TRBV10-3 and J is TRBJ1-5; no firm D call. CDR3 length: 15 residues. Between the trimmed V and J ends, which lost 0 bases and 8 bases, there was a span of 14 bases. CDR1 ENHRY and CDR2 SYGVKD come from the germline V gene. The CDR3 loop is CAISESLSPLEPQHF. CDR3 bases: TGTGCCATCAGTGAGTCGTTAAGTCCTTTGGAGCCCCAGCATTTT.

This clonotype appeared many times. The CDR3 DNA reads as TGTGCCAGCAGTTACTCCAGTCCCGGCGAAAAACTGTTTTTT. It translates to CASSYSSPGEKLFF. V and J are TRBV6-5 and TRBJ1-4, with D unclear. V lost 0 bases and J lost 8, with 10 bases in between. The germline CDR1 and CDR2 sequences are MNHEY and SVGAGI. The CDR3 contains 14 residues.

This clonotype was seen repeatedly, ten times or more. The chain joins TRBV5-1 to TRBJ1-1; D unresolved. The germline V gene has CDR1 SGHRS and CDR2 YFSETQ. This CDR3 spans 17 amino acids. V lost 0 bases to trimming and J lost 3 bases, with 18 bases between them. CDR3 protein: CASSLEGVGTRDTEAFF. DNA for the CDR3: TGCGCCAGCAGCTTGGAAGGAGTGGGCACGCGGGACACTGAAGCTTTCTTT.

This clonotype came up many times. J is TRBJ2-3 and V is TRBV6-1, with D perhaps TRBD1 or TRBD2 (5 bases each). The germline gives CDR1 MNHNS, CDR2 SASEGT. The CDR3 consists of 13 residues. V lost 6 bases, J lost 4 bases, and 11 bases lay in between. CDR3 nucleotides: TGTGCCAGCAGGGACTGGGACGCAGATACGCAGTATTTT. The encoded protein is CASRDWDADTQYF.

V and J are TRBV7-9 and TRBJ1-1; 9 bases agree with TRBD1. Germline V gene sequence: CDR1 SEHNR, CDR2 FQNEAQ (reference sequence). V lost 4 bases, J lost 6 bases, and 9 bases stayed unmatched. This CDR3 spans 15 amino acids. The CDR3 spells CASSSYTGGASEAFF. The CDR3 DNA reads as TGTGCCAGCAGCTCTTATACAGGGGGCGCTTCTGAAGCTTTCTTT.